This T cell receptor beta chain came from a study of response to subunit inactivated influenza vaccine. Regarding the study as a whole: New T cells are recruited in small numbers by each seasonal influenza vaccination, according to the authors' suggestion.

Using its own MiXCR run on the RT-PCR reads, TCRdb lists one record per CDR3 protein. The sample consists of hundreds of thousands of distinct CDR3 sequences, 14% of them appearing once. At least ten counts were recorded for this clonotype. Its cognate antigen is unknown. The CDR3 extends over 11 amino acids. The sequence was collected from a man aged 50 or older who received an inactivated influenza vaccine. Source: PBMCs from blood, taken around two weeks before vaccination. V and J are TRBV21-1 and TRBJ1-4; TRBD1 was called by the table and not checked on the DNA. TRBV21-1 is deemed a pseudogene. Here the CDR3 DNA reads TGTGCCGCAGGATGGACAGAAAAACTGTTTTTT. Translated, it gives CAAGWTEKLFF.